This T cell receptor (beta chain) is drawn from a study of early T cells in non-severe SARS-CoV-2 infection. Many counts were recorded for this clonotype. The antigen is not known. Study results and caveats: VDJdb matches were skewed toward anti-spike CD8 T cell responses.

Trimming left V 1 base short and J 3 bases short, with 11 bases between. CDR3 length equals 14 residues. Germline V gene data show CDR1 as SGHDT and CDR2 as YYEEEE. Attached unique molecular identifiers marked individual cDNA molecules. TCRdb itself ran the 5' RACE reads through MiXCR, one entry per CDR3 protein. The sample holds under 60,000 distinct CDR3 sequences, under 15% seen once. Sequencing was performed on whole blood. V and J are TRBV5-6 and TRBJ2-7; D not certain. The TCR sequence derives from an adult who was a healthcare worker with PCR-confirmed SARS-CoV-2 infection or an uninfected control (not recorded which). CDR3 DNA: TGTGCCAGCAGCTTGAAAAACAGCCACTACGAGCAGTACTTC. Protein: CASSLKNSHYEQYF.